The 29 T cell receptor beta chains below were found in one sample sequenced in a study of cytomegalovirus exposure and HLA in healthy donors. In the PCR, 60 Vbeta and 13 Jbeta primers were used. Some clones are missing from TCRdb's copy, which holds only in-frame ones; the method was immunoSEQ multiplex PCR. This sample has over 40,000 clones, with approximately 90% found just once. Material for sequencing was PBMCs. The origin of the receptors is a woman in her forties in good health and CMV-seropositive.

The V gene is TRBV10-3, the J gene TRBJ2-3, with a tentative D call TRBD2 (7 bases). V was cut by 8 bases and J by 2 bases, with 14 bases left in between. Germline lookup yields CDR1 ENHRY and CDR2 SYGVKD. The CDR3 spans 14 residues. Here the CDR3 reads CAIGGAGDTDTQYF. The CDR3 DNA is TGTGCCATCGGGGGGGCCGGAGACACAGATACGCAGTATTTT.

A few counts support this clone. This chain joins TRBV7-9 and TRBJ1-1; D may be TRBD1 (5 bases). V lost 1 base and J lost 8, with 14 bases in between. Germline V CDR1 and CDR2: SEHNR, FQNEAQ (reference sequence). The CDR3 consists of 14 residues. In DNA, the CDR3 is TGTGCCAGCAGCTTAGGGCCTACGACAGCGGAAGCTTTCTTT. Encoded protein: CASSLGPTTAEAFF.

The rearrangement links TRBV7-6 to TRBJ1-6, with 9 bases lining up with TRBD1. The CDR3 is 18 residues long. J gave up 10 bases and V 4 bases, and 17 bases lay outside the gene matches. Germline V CDR1 and CDR2: SGHVS, FNYEAQ. The CDR3 is CASSSQVAVGTGSSPLHF. The DNA of the CDR3 is TGTGCCAGCAGCTCCCAAGTCGCGGTGGGGACAGGGAGCTCACCCCTCCACTTT.

This clone was detected once. The gene calls are TRBV7-2 and TRBJ1-2, with TRBD1 matching 7 bases. The germline CDR1 and CDR2 sequences are SGHTA and FQGNSA. V dropped 3 bases and J dropped 2; count of bases not matched to a gene: 3. The CDR3 spans 14 residues. The CDR3 DNA is TGTGCCAGCAGCTTTTCGACAGGGAACTATGGCTACACCTTC. It translates to CASSFSTGNYGYTF.

CDR3 amino acids: CASSLGGQGTEAFF. The CDR3 nucleotides are TGTGCCAGCAGCTTGGGAGGACAGGGGACTGAAGCTTTCTTT. This chain links TRBV5-6 with TRBJ1-1, with 9 bases aligning to TRBD1. The length of the CDR3 is 14 residues. Germline V lookup: CDR1 SGHDT, CDR2 YYEEEE. The junction had 2 bases not matched to a gene; V was cut back by 0 bases and J by 5 bases.

The rearrangement links TRBV28 to TRBJ1-5; D is undetermined. The CDR3 length is 17 residues. V dropped 1 base and J dropped 0 bases, with 13 bases sitting between them. Germline CDR1 is MDHEN and CDR2 is SYDVKM. CDR3 loop: CASSLSSFPYSNQPQHF. The CDR3, as DNA: TGTGCCAGCAGTTTATCATCTTTCCCCTATAGCAATCAGCCCCAGCATTTT.

This clone was observed a single time. The V gene is TRBV5-1, the J gene TRBJ2-3, with a tentative D call TRBD2 (6 bases). Per the germline V gene, CDR1 is SGHRS and CDR2 is YFSETQ. The V end lost 3 bases, the J end lost 4 bases, and 15 bases lay between the germline ends. The CDR3 has 15 amino acids. As DNA, the CDR3 is TGCGCCAGCAGCTCAAACCGATGGGGGGCAGATACGCAGTATTTT. Its translation is CASSSNRWGADTQYF.

The rearrangement joins TRBV18 to TRBJ2-1; 7 nucleotides agree with TRBD2. The V gene end was trimmed by 4 bases and the J gene end by 7 bases; junction bases not matched to a gene: 13. CDR1 and CDR2 from the germline V gene are KGHSH and LQKENI. CDR3 length: 16 amino acids. CDR3 protein: CASSRGFVGGENEQFF. Written as DNA, the CDR3 is TGTGCCAGCTCACGAGGCTTTGTGGGAGGGGAAAATGAGCAGTTCTTC.

The CDR3 is CATSRDQTGSSYEQYF. The CDR3 DNA reads TGTGCCACCAGCAGAGATCAGACGGGGAGCTCCTACGAGCAGTACTTC. This chain links TRBV15 with TRBJ2-7, with D tentatively TRBD2 (5 bases). Germline CDR1 is LNHNV and CDR2 is YYDKDF (reference sequence). The CDR3 contains 16 residues. Trimming took off 0 bases at V and 0 bases at J, with 12 bases between the two ends.

The chain links TRBV7-2 to TRBJ2-5; D is possibly TRBD1 (6 bases). Trimming took 5 bases from V and 9 from J, leaving 22 bases between them. This CDR3 has 15 residues. Germline V gene lookup returns CDR1 SGHTA and CDR2 FQGNSA. The CDR3 spells CASSPPGTRSGAQYF. The CDR3 nucleotides read TGTGCCAGCAGCCCGCCGGGGACACGGTCAGGGGCCCAGTACTTC.

This chain uses TRBV28 with TRBJ1-2; maybe TRBD1 (6 bases). V was clipped by 2 bases and J by 7 bases, with 17 bases between them. The germline CDR1 and CDR2 sequences are MDHEN and SYDVKM. The CDR3 totals 15 residues. CDR3 nucleotides: TGTGCCAGCAGTTTAGGCACCGGACAGTTCGGTGGCTACACCTTC. This encodes CASSLGTGQFGGYTF.

V gene TRBV7-9 combines with J gene TRBJ1-1; a possible D gene is TRBD1 (5 bases). Deletions cut 4 bases from V and 4 bases from J, with 22 bases between. The CDR3 covers 17 residues. The germline gives CDR1 SEHNR, CDR2 FQNEAQ (reference sequence). The CDR3 bases are TGTGCCAGCAGCTCGAACTGGGGGGGGTACGGGGGCACTGAAGCTTTCTTT. Protein sequence: CASSSNWGGYGGTEAFF.

The CDR3 here is CASSTLETSETQYF. The CDR3 region has the DNA TGTGCCAGCAGCACACTAGAAACGTCGGAGACCCAGTACTTC. The gene calls are TRBV7-9 and TRBJ2-5; D possibly corresponds to TRBD2 (5 bases). The V end was cut by 5 bases, the J end by 5 bases, with 15 bases between. The CDR3 loop spans 14 amino acids. CDR1 and CDR2 from the germline V gene are SEHNR and FQNEAQ (reference sequence).

This clone turned up a few times. V and J are TRBV27 and TRBJ1-2; the D gene is possibly TRBD1 (5 bases). The V gene lost 5 bases and the J gene lost 4 bases, with 17 bases spanning the gap. Germline V gene data show CDR1 as MNHEY and CDR2 as SMNVEV (reference sequence). The length of the CDR3 is 15 residues. The CDR3 protein is CASSPSGGTLYGYTF. For the CDR3, the DNA is TGTGCCAGCAGTCCATCGGGAGGGACCCTCTATGGCTACACCTTC.

The chain is built from TRBV9 and TRBJ2-5; 13 bases are shared with TRBD2. The V segment lost 0 bases and the J segment 4 bases; nucleotides outside the gene matches: 0. The CDR3 is 15 amino acids. In germline, CDR1 is SGDLS, CDR2 YYNGEE. The CDR3: CASSVGLAGGETQYF. In nucleotides, the CDR3 is TGTGCCAGCAGCGTAGGACTAGCGGGAGGAGAGACCCAGTACTTC.

V and J are TRBV7-8 and TRBJ1-1, with TRBD1 identical over 7 bases. This CDR3 has 14 amino acids. The V segment lost 5 bases and the J segment 0 bases; nucleotides outside the gene matches: 3. Germline loops: CDR1 SGHVS, CDR2 FQNEAQ. The CDR3 is CASSVGGMNTEAFF. The CDR3 region has the DNA TGTGCCAGCAGCGTAGGGGGCATGAACACTGAAGCTTTCTTT.

This clone came up once. This chain uses TRBV5-6 with TRBJ2-3; 8 bases are a match to TRBD2. The CDR3 length is 15 residues. Germline V CDR1 and CDR2: SGHDT, YYEEEE. The V and J ends lost 4 bases and 5 bases, in that order; junction bases with no gene match: 9. The CDR3 sequence: CASSQDQRELDTQYF. The CDR3 nucleotides are TGTGCCAGCAGCCAGGACCAGCGGGAGTTAGATACGCAGTATTTT. Full variable domain (missing parts from reference TRBV5-6 and TRBJ2-3): DAGVTQSPTHLIKTRGQQVTLRCSPKSGHDTVSWYQQALGQGPQFIFQYYEEEERQRGNFPDRFSGHQFPNYSSELNVNALLLGDSALYLCASSQDQRELDTQYFGPGTRLTVL.

CDR3: CASSPPFREGNEQFF. CDR3 DNA: TGTGCCAGCAGCCCACCGTTTCGGGAAGGCAATGAGCAGTTCTTC. The chain employs TRBV7-9 and TRBJ2-1; tentative D call: TRBD2 (5 bases). Trimming pared 5 bases from V and 6 bases from J, leaving 17 bases between. This CDR3 contains 15 residues. Germline V CDR1 and CDR2: SEHNR, FQNEAQ (reference sequence).

The chain is built from TRBV7-6 and TRBJ2-3; unclear D gene. The V gene lost 3 bases and the J gene lost 3 bases, with 10 bases spanning the gap. CDR1 is SGHVS and CDR2 is FNYEAQ in the germline V gene. CDR3 length: 14 amino acids. The CDR3 bases are TGTGCCAGCAGCTTCAGACTTGTAACAGATACGCAGTATTTT. Translating it yields CASSFRLVTDTQYF.

This sequence joins TRBV6-1 and TRBJ2-2; no clear D gene. Trimming took 7 bases from V and 8 from J, leaving 8 bases between them. The V gene's germline CDR1 is MNHNS and CDR2 SASEGT. This CDR3 has 11 residues. CDR3 sequence (DNA): TGTGCCAGCACTGTATCGGGGGAGCTGTTTTTT. Residues: CASTVSGELFF.

The CDR3 sequence: CSVVGSDTTEAFF. The CDR3, as DNA: TGCAGCGTTGTCGGGTCGGATACCACTGAAGCTTTCTTT. The V gene is TRBV29-1, the J gene TRBJ1-1; D is ambiguous. The CDR3 has 13 amino acids. V was shortened by 4 bases and J by 4 bases, with 13 bases between the two germline ends. CDR1 SQVTM and CDR2 ANQGSEA come from the germline V gene.

This chain joins TRBV14 and TRBJ2-1; 12 bases match TRBD1. CDR3 length: 17 residues. V shed 2 bases, J shed 10 bases, and the junction held 12 bases outside the gene matches. Germline V lookup: CDR1 SGHDN, CDR2 FVKESK. The CDR3 DNA reads TGTGCCAGCAGCCAAAGCCTCCTGGGACAGGGGGCAAGAGAGCAGTTCTTC. It codes for CASSQSLLGQGAREQFF.

The chain links TRBV29-1 to TRBJ2-3; 10 bases fit TRBD2. The germline V gene has CDR1 SQVTM and CDR2 ANQGSEA. This CDR3 has 13 residues. After removal of 5 bases from V and 3 bases from J, the junction contained 2 bases not matched to a gene. CDR3 coding DNA: TGCAGCGTTAGCGGGAGGGGGACAGATACGCAGTATTTT. Its protein product is CSVSGRGTDTQYF.

This clone was seen a single time. The rearrangement uses TRBV11-2 and TRBJ1-1, with a weak D call TRBD1 (6 bases). V was trimmed by 4 bases and J by 1 base, leaving 10 bases between them. CDR3 length equals 14 residues. CDR1 and CDR2 (germline): SGHAT, FQNNGV. CDR3 sequence reads: CASSWGQRNTEAFF. CDR3 DNA: TGTGCCAGCAGCTGGGGACAACGGAACACTGAAGCTTTCTTT.

The genes are TRBV19 and TRBJ1-2; 8 bases match TRBD1. The CDR3 totals 13 residues. In germline, CDR1 is LNHDA, CDR2 SQIVND (reference sequence). V was pared by 8 bases and J by 5 bases, with 7 bases of the junction left unmatched. CDR3 region: CASGQGVFYGYTF. CDR3 bases: TGTGCCAGTGGACAGGGTGTTTTTTATGGCTACACCTTC. Supplemented by reference TRBV19 and TRBJ1-2, the full variable domain reads DGGITQSPKYLFRKEGQNVTLSCEQNLNHDAMYWYRQDPGQGLRLIYYSQIVNDFQKGDIAEGYSVSREKKESFPLTVTSAQKNPTAFYLCASGQGVFYGYTFGSGTRLTVV.

Remarks on this clone: Germline and junction disagree at one end, which may indicate a read error. The chain couples TRBV7-2 to TRBJ2-5; D possibly corresponds to TRBD1 (6 bases). The CDR3 runs 16 residues. Germline assignment: CDR1 SGHTA and CDR2 FQGNSA. CDR3 sequence (DNA): TGTGCCAGCAACTTAACGGACAGCCGACCCCAAGAGACCCAGTACTTC. This sequence encodes CASNLTDSRPQETQYF. Variable domain in full (rest from reference TRBV7-2 and TRBJ2-5): GAGVSQSPSNKVTEKGKDVELRCDPISGHTALYWYRQSLGQGLEFLIYFQGNSAPDKSGLPSDRFSAERTGGSVSTLTIQRTQQEDSAVYLCASNLTDSRPQETQYFGPGTRLLVL.

The rearrangement links TRBV7-2 to TRBJ2-1; no clear D gene. The V end was cut by 2 bases, the J end by 7 bases, with 6 bases between. The CDR3 has 12 amino acids. Germline V lookup: CDR1 SGHTA, CDR2 FQGNSA. The CDR3: CASSLFRNEQFF. CDR3 bases: TGTGCCAGCAGCTTATTCCGGAATGAGCAGTTCTTC. The full variable domain, in which reference TRBV7-2 and TRBJ2-1 provide the parts outside the CDR3, is GAGVSQSPSNKVTEKGKDVELRCDPISGHTALYWYRQSLGQGLEFLIYFQGNSAPDKSGLPSDRFSAERTGGSVSTLTIQRTQQEDSAVYLCASSLFRNEQFFGPGTRLTVL.

The chain links TRBV18 to TRBJ1-6; 8 bases map to TRBD1. The V segment lost 3 bases and the J segment 10 bases; nucleotides outside the gene matches: 8. The CDR3 covers 15 residues. The germline gives CDR1 KGHSH, CDR2 LQKENI. In DNA, the CDR3 is TGTGCCAGCTCACCCAGACAGGGGATAGAATCACCCCTCCACTTT. Protein product: CASSPRQGIESPLHF.

V is TRBV28 and J is TRBJ1-1; 8 bases map to TRBD1. The J segment lost 4 bases and the V segment lost 6 bases, leaving 1 base of the junction unmatched. Germline-derived CDR1 and CDR2 are MDHEN and SYDVKM. CDR3 size: 12 residues. CDR3 DNA sequence: TGTGCCAGCAGACAGGGGGGCACTGAAGCTTTCTTT. Translated: CASRQGGTEAFF.